This TCR beta chain comes out of a study of beta chain features in type 1 diabetes. Overall study results and limits: Within patients, naive, central memory and Treg TCRB repertoires seemed more similar than within healthy donors.

Every isolated RNA sample was fully reverse transcribed, so sequencing captured expressed TCRB transcripts. This table comes from immunoSEQ multiplex PCR, and its TCRdb copy is limited to in-frame clones, with some not included. Seen here are 400,000 to 550,000 clones, about an eighth observed once, and the top ten hold 0.035% to 0.05%. To note about this clone: What it binds is unknown.

The germline V gene encodes CDR1 LNHDA and CDR2 SQIVND (reference sequence). V shed 7 bases, J shed 5 bases, and the junction held 6 bases outside the gene matches. CDR3 length: 13 residues. What was sequenced was naive CD4+ T cells from blood. J is TRBJ1-1 and V is TRBV19, with 8 bases aligning to TRBD1. The receptor's source is a woman younger than 35 in good health. CDR3 sequence (DNA): TGTGCCAGTACCGACAGGGGCTTGACTGAAGCTTTCTTT. Its translation: CASTDRGLTEAFF.